This TCR beta chain was captured in a study of blood T cell repertoires in COVID-19. Study as a whole: Both acute and convalescent COVID-19 samples were obtained from the United States, Italy and Spain. T cells, B-cell-depleted T cells, or PBMCs provided the cDNA or gDNA that served as material.

Profiled with immunoSEQ multiplex PCR; TCRdb holds only in-frame clones, not every one. The sample lists about 53,000 clones, 81% occurring once. The CDR3 has 13 amino acids. Germline assignment: CDR1 MGHRA and CDR2 YSYEKL. The trim removed 8 bases at V and 3 bases at J, leaving 5 bases unmatched. This clone was seen only a few times. The source is a woman at least 80 years old with COVID-19, enrolled during active disease. This chain uses TRBV4-1 with TRBJ2-7; 9 bases agree with TRBD1. The sample consisted of peripheral blood. The CDR3, as DNA: TGCGCCAGCTCGCGGGACAGGGACTACGAGCAGTACTTC. Amino acid sequence: CASSRDRDYEQYF.